This TCR beta chain comes out of a study of T-cell memory formation after mild COVID-19. Study-level information: Each donor largely had its own TCR clusters. Study-level results: Researchers report contracting CD4+ clones mostly in CM and EM, with CD8+ clones in EMRA. Later expanders leaned toward CD4+, whereas clones contracting from day 15 to 85 were balanced CD4/CD8.

After 5'RACE with constant-segment primers, TCR alpha and TCR beta cDNA libraries carrying sample barcodes and UMIs were obtained. TCRdb recomputed calls from the 5' RACE reads with MiXCR, one row per CDR3 protein. Among over 450,000 distinct CDR3 sequences, around 20% were seen once, and the ten largest hold around 13%. Remarks on this clonotype: Its antigen is undetermined.

This receptor was obtained from an adult woman who had mild COVID-19 (a few samples of this study predate the infection). Cell type and time point are not known. Sequenced material: PBMCs or a T cell subset sorted from them (not recorded which).

The CDR3 nucleotides are TGTGCCAGCAGCAAGGGACAGGTCCGCTACGAGCAGTACTTC. It codes for CASSKGQVRYEQYF. J is TRBJ2-7 and V is TRBV7-9, with 8 bases fitting TRBD1. Germline lookup yields CDR1 SEHNR and CDR2 FQNEAQ (reference sequence). The CDR3 contains 14 residues. V was clipped by 5 bases and J by 3 bases; unmatched bases: 6. The full variable domain, in which reference TRBV7-9 and TRBJ2-7 provide the parts outside the CDR3, is DTGVSQNPRHKITKRGQNVTFRCDPISEHNRLYWYRQTLGQGPEFLTYFQNEAQLEKSRLLSDRFSAERPKGSFSTLEIQRTEQGDSAMYLCASSKGQVRYEQYFGPGTRLTVT.